These T cell receptor beta chains were read from a single sample in a study of T cell responses to AZD1222 COVID-19 vaccine. Clones were sequenced by immunoSEQ multiplex PCR, and TCRdb holds only the in-frame ones, with some missing. This sample has about 150,000 clones; approximately 90% occur once, and the top ten carry roughly 1.6%. Sequencing used peripheral blood, obtained 28 days after the second AZD1222 dose. These receptors originate from an adult who received the AZD1222 COVID-19 vaccine. Each CDR3 is given with its conserved first and last residue. The D gene is left open where the match is weak. Expanded clones are given a class, and other clones once, few, many or no size at all.

j_gene: TRBJ1-2; v_gene: TRBV19; d_gene: NA; len: 12; abundance: NA; CDR3nt: TGTGCCAGTATCTGGTTGAACTATGGCTACACCTTC; CDR3aa: CASIWLNYGYTF
j_gene: TRBJ1-1; v_gene: TRBV6-5; d_gene: NA; len: 14; abundance: NA; CDR3nt: TGTGCCAGCAGTACGCGACAGCTTGTGACTGAAGCTTTCTTT; CDR3aa: CASSTRQLVTEAFF
j_gene: TRBJ2-5; v_gene: TRBV9; d_gene: TRBD2; len: 16; abundance: NA; CDR3nt: TGTGCCAGCAGCGTCCATCTAGCGGGGGCCCAAGAGACCCAGTACTTC; CDR3aa: CASSVHLAGAQETQYF
j_gene: TRBJ2-1; v_gene: TRBV9; d_gene: TRBD2; len: 15; abundance: once; CDR3nt: TGTGCCAGCAGCGTGACTAGCGGACTCTACAATGAGCAGTTCTTC; CDR3aa: CASSVTSGLYNEQFF
j_gene: TRBJ1-2; v_gene: TRBV19; d_gene: TRBD1; len: 17; abundance: NA; CDR3nt: TGTGCCAGCCACTCCCTTGGGACAGGGGGACCCCACTATGGCTACACCTTC; CDR3aa: CASHSLGTGGPHYGYTF
j_gene: TRBJ2-1; v_gene: TRBV9; d_gene: NA; len: 17; abundance: NA; CDR3nt: TGTGCCAGCAGCCGTGTGACTCGGCCCGGGAGTAGCGATGAGCAGTTCTTC; CDR3aa: CASSRVTRPGSSDEQFF
j_gene: TRBJ1-2; v_gene: TRBV5-1; d_gene: TRBD1; len: 13; abundance: NA; CDR3nt: TGCGCCAGCTCTACAGGGGTTCACTATGGCTACACCTTC; CDR3aa: CASSTGVHYGYTF
j_gene: TRBJ2-3; v_gene: TRBV27; d_gene: NA; len: 17; abundance: NA; CDR3nt: TGTGCCAGCCGAAGTCGGGCCAAGTGGGGAAGCACAGATACGCAGTATTTT; CDR3aa: CASRSRAKWGSTDTQYF
j_gene: TRBJ2-1; v_gene: TRBV6-6; d_gene: NA; len: 16; abundance: NA; CDR3nt: TGTGCCAGCAGCGGAAAGGGTAGAGGTTTGGACAATGAGCAGTTCTTC; CDR3aa: CASSGKGRGLDNEQFF
j_gene: TRBJ1-2; v_gene: TRBV5-6; d_gene: TRBD1; len: 14; abundance: NA; CDR3nt: TGTGCCAGCAGCTTGGCCGGCACAGGGGTCGGCTACACCTTC; CDR3aa: CASSLAGTGVGYTF
j_gene: TRBJ1-5; v_gene: TRBV7-2; d_gene: NA; len: 14; abundance: few; CDR3nt: TGTGCCAGCAGCTTGTACTATAGCAATCAGCCCCAGCATTTT; CDR3aa: CASSLYYSNQPQHF
j_gene: TRBJ1-5; v_gene: TRBV24-1; d_gene: NA; len: 14; abundance: NA; CDR3nt: TGTGCCACCAGTGTGGCACAGTCCAATCAGCCCCAGCATTTT; CDR3aa: CATSVAQSNQPQHF
j_gene: TRBJ1-1; v_gene: TRBV7-2; d_gene: TRBD1; len: 15; abundance: once; CDR3nt: TGTGCCAGCAGCACGGGACAGGGACGGAACACTGAAGCTTTCTTT; CDR3aa: CASSTGQGRNTEAFF
j_gene: TRBJ2-7; v_gene: TRBV7-9; d_gene: NA; len: 17; abundance: NA; CDR3nt: TGTGCCAGCAGCTCTAGCATGGTGCAGGGAGATCCTTACGAGCAGTACTTC; CDR3aa: CASSSSMVQGDPYEQYF
j_gene: TRBJ1-2; v_gene: TRBV27; d_gene: NA; len: 13; abundance: once; CDR3nt: TGTGCCAGCCCATGTCCGAGAGTCTATGGCTACACCTTC; CDR3aa: CASPCPRVYGYTF
j_gene: TRBJ2-1; v_gene: TRBV4-1; d_gene: NA; len: 16; abundance: NA; CDR3nt: TGCGCCAGCAGCCAAGAGTTTGGGGCGAGTATCTATGAGCAGTTCTTC; CDR3aa: CASSQEFGASIYEQFF
j_gene: TRBJ2-3; v_gene: TRBV14; d_gene: NA; len: 16; abundance: NA; CDR3nt: TGTGCCAGCAGCCAAGGGGGGGCAGGGGCCACAGATACGCAGTATTTT; CDR3aa: CASSQGGAGATDTQYF
j_gene: TRBJ1-1; v_gene: TRBV7-2; d_gene: NA; len: 14; abundance: NA; CDR3nt: TGTGCCAGCAGCACGAGGGGACTCGGCACTGAAGCTTTCTTT; CDR3aa: CASSTRGLGTEAFF
j_gene: TRBJ2-2; v_gene: TRBV5-4; d_gene: NA; len: 16; abundance: NA; CDR3nt: TGTGCCAGCACCTCCCAAGGACGCGTGAACACCGGGGAGCTGTTTTTT; CDR3aa: CASTSQGRVNTGELFF
j_gene: TRBJ2-7; v_gene: TRBV6-1; d_gene: NA; len: 14; abundance: NA; CDR3nt: TGTGCCAGCAGCTCCCGGGACATAACCTACGAGCAGTACTTC; CDR3aa: CASSSRDITYEQYF
j_gene: TRBJ2-5; v_gene: TRBV11-2; d_gene: NA; len: 17; abundance: NA; CDR3nt: TGTGCCAGCAGCTTATGGACAGAAGCTTACATCCAAGAGACCCAGTACTTC; CDR3aa: CASSLWTEAYIQETQYF
j_gene: TRBJ2-3; v_gene: TRBV28; d_gene: TRBD1; len: 16; abundance: NA; CDR3nt: TGTGCCAGCAGGTACCGGGTGGACAGGGTGACAGATACGCAGTATTTT; CDR3aa: CASRYRVDRVTDTQYF
j_gene: TRBJ1-5; v_gene: TRBV7-9; d_gene: NA; len: 14; abundance: NA; CDR3nt: TGTGCCAGCAGCTTATCCCTTAGCAATCAGCCCCAGCATTTT; CDR3aa: CASSLSLSNQPQHF
j_gene: TRBJ2-5; v_gene: TRBV3-1/TRBV3-2; d_gene: TRBD2; len: 16; abundance: NA; CDR3nt: TGTGCCAGCAGCCAAAGGCTAGCGGGGGGACCGGGAACCCAGTACTTC; CDR3aa: CASSQRLAGGPGTQYF
j_gene: TRBJ1-5; v_gene: TRBV14; d_gene: NA; len: 16; abundance: once; CDR3nt: TGTGCCAGCAGCCAAGGAGGGGGACATCAGGGTCAGCCCCAGCATTTT; CDR3aa: CASSQGGGHQGQPQHF
j_gene: TRBJ2-3; v_gene: TRBV15; d_gene: TRBD1; len: 14; abundance: NA; CDR3nt: TGTGCCACCAGCAAAAGACAGGGGGGAGATACGCAGTATTTT; CDR3aa: CATSKRQGGDTQYF
j_gene: TRBJ2-1; v_gene: TRBV5-1; d_gene: NA; len: 16; abundance: NA; CDR3nt: TGCGCCAGCATCCCGGAGGGGGGCCTTTCCTACAATGAGCAGTTCTTC; CDR3aa: CASIPEGGLSYNEQFF
j_gene: TRBJ1-4; v_gene: TRBV7-9; d_gene: TRBD1; len: 15; abundance: NA; CDR3nt: TGTGCCAGCAGCCCCCCGGGACAGGGAGGTGAAAAACTGTTTTTT; CDR3aa: CASSPPGQGGEKLFF
j_gene: TRBJ1-6; v_gene: TRBV19; d_gene: NA; len: 12; abundance: NA; CDR3nt: TGTGCCAGTAGTATTTTCGAGGGAGACCTCCACTTT; CDR3aa: CASSIFEGDLHF
j_gene: TRBJ1-2; v_gene: TRBV29-1; d_gene: NA; len: 14; abundance: NA; CDR3nt: TGCAGCGTTGAATTCTGGCCCACAGGCTATGGCTACACCTTC; CDR3aa: CSVEFWPTGYGYTF
j_gene: TRBJ2-1; v_gene: TRBV7-8; d_gene: TRBD2; len: 18; abundance: NA; CDR3nt: TGTGCCAGCAGCTTACTAGCGGGAGGAACCAACTCCTACAATGAGCAGTTCTTC; CDR3aa: CASSLLAGGTNSYNEQFF
j_gene: TRBJ1-2; v_gene: TRBV30; d_gene: NA; len: 14; abundance: NA; CDR3nt: TGTGCCTGGAGTGTACTAGGGGGTGTCGGTGGCTACACCTTC; CDR3aa: CAWSVLGGVGGYTF
j_gene: TRBJ2-1; v_gene: TRBV10-3; d_gene: TRBD2; len: 15; abundance: NA; CDR3nt: TGTGCCATCAGTGACTGGGAGCGGGAACCCAATGAGCAGTTCTTC; CDR3aa: CAISDWEREPNEQFF
j_gene: TRBJ1-1; v_gene: TRBV11-2; d_gene: NA; len: 13; abundance: NA; CDR3nt: TGTGCCAGCAGCTTTTTTGGGGAAACTGAAGCTTTCTTT; CDR3aa: CASSFFGETEAFF
j_gene: TRBJ2-1; v_gene: TRBV9; d_gene: TRBD2; len: 16; abundance: NA; CDR3nt: TGTGCCAGCAGCGGGACTAGCGGGAGGATGGGCAATGAGCAGTTCTTC; CDR3aa: CASSGTSGRMGNEQFF
j_gene: TRBJ1-4; v_gene: TRBV27; d_gene: NA; len: 17; abundance: NA; CDR3nt: TGTGCCAGCAGTATCACCCGGGACGGAAAAACTAATGAAAAACTGTTTTTT; CDR3aa: CASSITRDGKTNEKLFF
j_gene: TRBJ1-6; v_gene: TRBV3-1/TRBV3-2; d_gene: NA; len: 17; abundance: NA; CDR3nt: TGTGCCAGCAGGTTACAGGGAGGAAGTGCGTATAATTCACCCCTCCACTTT; CDR3aa: CASRLQGGSAYNSPLHF
j_gene: TRBJ1-2; v_gene: TRBV7-3; d_gene: TRBD1; len: 14; abundance: NA; CDR3nt: TGTGCCAGCAGCTTGGGACAGGGGAACTATGGCTACACCTTC; CDR3aa: CASSLGQGNYGYTF